This T cell receptor beta chain originates from a study of shared T cell receptors in the human thymus. Profiling relied on immunoSEQ multiplex PCR, and the TCRdb table lists in-frame clones only, not all of them. The data show roughly 410,000 clones, over 90% seen once. This clone was recorded only once. Germline CDR1 is MNHEY and CDR2 is SVGAGI. CDR3 length: 14 residues. J lost 10 bases, V lost 4 bases, and 12 bases had no gene match. The sequenced sample was thymocytes. This TCR was recovered from a human donor. The V gene is TRBV6-5, the J gene TRBJ1-2; 7 bases line up with TRBD1. Written as DNA, the CDR3 is TGTGCCAGCAGTTCCCGACAGGGCAAGGGGTCCTACACCTTC. Encoded protein: CASSSRQGKGSYTF.